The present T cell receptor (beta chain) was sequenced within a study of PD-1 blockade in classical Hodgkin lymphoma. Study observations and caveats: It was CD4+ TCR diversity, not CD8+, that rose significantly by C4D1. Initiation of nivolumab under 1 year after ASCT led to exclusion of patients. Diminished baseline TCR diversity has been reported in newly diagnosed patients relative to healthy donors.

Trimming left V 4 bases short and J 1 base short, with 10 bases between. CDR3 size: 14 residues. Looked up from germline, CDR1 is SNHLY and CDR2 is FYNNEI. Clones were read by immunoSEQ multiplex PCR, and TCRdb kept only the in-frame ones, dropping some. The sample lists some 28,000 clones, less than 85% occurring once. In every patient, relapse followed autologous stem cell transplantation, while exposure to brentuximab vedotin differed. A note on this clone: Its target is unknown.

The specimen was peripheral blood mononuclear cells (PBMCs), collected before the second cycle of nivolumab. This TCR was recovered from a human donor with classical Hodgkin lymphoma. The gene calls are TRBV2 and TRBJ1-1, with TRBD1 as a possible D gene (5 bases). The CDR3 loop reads CASSAGPRNTEAFF. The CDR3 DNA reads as TGTGCCAGCAGTGCGGGACCTCGGAACACTGAAGCTTTCTTT.